Presented here are 20 T cell receptor beta chains from one specimen sequenced in a study of OX40 agonist ivuxolimab in advanced cancers. Generated by immunoSEQ multiplex PCR, the TCRdb table keeps only in-frame clones and is missing some. Seen here are roughly 82,000 clones, roughly 85% observed once, and the top ten hold approximately 0.85%. Source: CD4+ or CD8+ T cells sorted from blood, taken in a trial of the OX40 agonist ivuxolimab. The receptors originated from an adult with an advanced solid tumor such as melanoma, head and neck, liver or kidney cancer.

This rearrangement joins TRBV27 to TRBJ2-7; possible D gene TRBD1, 5 bases. The germline gives CDR1 MNHEY, CDR2 SMNVEV (reference sequence). V was trimmed by 5 bases and J by 0 bases, leaving 14 bases between them. This CDR3 has 15 residues. The CDR3 is CASSVRGYGSYEQYF. CDR3 in DNA: TGTGCCAGCAGTGTAAGGGGATACGGCTCCTACGAGCAGTACTTC.

The J gene is TRBJ1-2, the V gene TRBV18, with TRBD1 matching 7 bases. CDR3 length: 13 residues. Losses at the gene ends were 0 bases for V and 7 bases for J; bases not matched to a gene: 2. Germline-derived CDR1 and CDR2 are KGHSH and LQKENI. The chain's CDR3 is CASSPPGGFGYTF. The CDR3, as DNA: TGTGCCAGCTCACCACCAGGGGGCTTTGGCTACACCTTC. Supplemented by reference TRBV18 and TRBJ1-2, the full variable domain reads NAGVMQNPRHLVRRRGQEARLRCSPMKGHSHVYWYRQLPEEGLKFMVYLQKENIIDESGMPKERFSAEFPKEGPSILRIQQVVRGDSAAYFCASSPPGGFGYTFGSGTRLTVV.

The rearrangement links TRBV2 to TRBJ2-1; D remains ambiguous. CDR3 length: 11 amino acids. V lost 5 bases and J lost 10, with 9 bases in between. The germline gives CDR1 SNHLY, CDR2 FYNNEI. DNA of the CDR3: TGTGCCAGCAGTTATGCACCGGAGCAGTTCTTC. Residues: CASSYAPEQFF.

This chain links TRBV4-2 with TRBJ2-7; maybe TRBD1 (6 bases). CDR3 length: 14 residues. Trimming stripped 1 base from V and 5 bases from J, with 12 bases between. CDR1 and CDR2 from the germline V gene are LGHNA and YNFKEQ. CDR3 loop: CASSQAGQGNEQYF. The DNA for the CDR3 is TGTGCCAGCAGCCAAGCGGGGCAGGGGAACGAGCAGTACTTC.

The chain carries TRBV4-3 and TRBJ1-1; D is unclear. The CDR3 is made up of 13 amino acids. V dropped 3 bases and J dropped 1 base, with 6 bases sitting between them. Germline V gene data show CDR1 as LGHNA and CDR2 as YSLEER. The CDR3 nucleotides are TGCGCCAGCAGCCACACACCGAACACTGAAGCTTTCTTT. This translates into CASSHTPNTEAFF.

The chain combines TRBV7-8 with TRBJ2-2, with D tentatively TRBD1 (6 bases). Germline values: CDR1 SGHVS, CDR2 FQNEAQ. V lost 3 bases, J lost 5 bases, and 16 bases lay in between. The CDR3 is 16 amino acids. CDR3 sequence: CASSFFNRESTGELFF. The CDR3, as DNA: TGTGCCAGCAGCTTTTTTAACAGGGAGTCAACCGGGGAGCTGTTTTTT.

This clone was counted a single time. In the same sample, other DNA sequences code for this CDR3. V and J are TRBV5-4 and TRBJ2-7, with 8 nucleotides matching TRBD1. Trimming at V came to 4 bases and at J to 2 bases, leaving 8 bases not matched to a gene. The CDR3 has 15 amino acids. The germline V gene encodes CDR1 SGHNT and CDR2 YYREEE (reference sequence). For the CDR3, the DNA is TGTGCCAGCAGCCCCGGGACAGGCGAACCCTACGAGCAGTACTTC. It encodes CASSPGTGEPYEQYF.

This clone was counted a single time. CDR3 protein: CASISDPSAGELFF. The CDR3, as DNA: TGTGCCAGCATATCGGACCCTTCCGCCGGGGAGCTGTTTTTT. The chain has TRBV2 and TRBJ2-2; D is uncertain. The CDR3 spans 14 residues. Germline loops: CDR1 SNHLY, CDR2 FYNNEI. V gave up 7 bases and J gave up 6 bases, with 15 bases separating them.

The chain uses TRBV9 and TRBJ2-3, with D perhaps TRBD1 or TRBD2 (5 bases each). V was pared by 0 bases and J by 3 bases, with 17 bases between. Germline CDR1 SGDLS, CDR2 YYNGEE. This CDR3 region has 17 residues. The CDR3 spells CASSVAQGRAGTDTQYF. In DNA form, the CDR3 reads TGTGCCAGCAGCGTAGCCCAGGGACGGGCTGGGACAGATACGCAGTATTTT.

This sequence joins TRBV7-3 and TRBJ2-1; D is perhaps TRBD2 (5 bases). Trimming removed 2 bases from V and 4 bases from J, with 12 bases in between. In germline, CDR1 is SGHTA, CDR2 FQGTGA. The CDR3 contains 15 residues. The CDR3 nucleotides read TGTGCCAGCAGCTTACTAGCCCACTCGTACAATGAGCAGTTCTTC. Its protein is CASSLLAHSYNEQFF.

This chain uses TRBV28 with TRBJ1-1; the D gene is possibly TRBD1 (6 bases). V shed 5 bases and J shed 6 bases, with 13 bases lying between them. Germline CDR1 reads MDHEN; CDR2 reads SYDVKM. The CDR3 extends over 13 amino acids. CDR3 loop: CASSPDRSAEAFF. In DNA, the CDR3 is TGTGCCAGCAGTCCTGACAGGAGCGCTGAAGCTTTCTTT.

The rearrangement joins TRBV6-1 to TRBJ1-2, with a tentative D call TRBD1 (5 bases). The CDR3 sequence is 15 residues long. Per germline, CDR1 MNHNS and CDR2 SASEGT. V was pared by 5 bases and J by 0 bases, with 13 bases between. The CDR3 sequence: CASSPGTEANYGYTF. DNA for the CDR3: TGTGCCAGCAGTCCAGGGACGGAAGCTAACTATGGCTACACCTTC.

This clone showed up just a few times. The chain joins TRBV5-1 to TRBJ2-2; 12 positions match TRBD2. Germline CDR1 reads SGHRS; CDR2 reads YFSETQ. J was trimmed by 1 base and V by 4 bases; bases with no gene match: 2. The CDR3 is made up of 16 amino acids. The CDR3 spells CASSVGLAGNTGELFF. The CDR3 DNA reads as TGCGCCAGCAGCGTGGGACTAGCGGGGAACACCGGGGAGCTGTTTTTT.

CDR3 loop: CASQKGESSGNTIYF. CDR3 DNA: TGTGCCAGCCAAAAGGGGGAGAGCTCTGGAAACACCATATATTTT. The chain combines TRBV6-1 with TRBJ1-3, with D maybe TRBD1 (6 bases). CDR1 and CDR2 (germline): MNHNS, SASEGT. Between the trimmed V and J ends, which lost 8 bases and 0 bases, there was a span of 14 bases. This CDR3 contains 15 residues.

This clone was recorded only once. The V and J genes are TRBV7-6 and TRBJ2-7, with D perhaps being TRBD1 or TRBD2 (5 bases each). The CDR3 has 15 amino acids. From germline, CDR1 is SGHVS and CDR2 FNYEAQ. V lost 6 bases to trimming and J lost 5 bases, with 20 bases between them. The CDR3 spells CASSLSRGGGNEQYF. CDR3 DNA sequence: TGTGCCAGCAGTCTTTCGAGGGGTGGGGGAAACGAGCAGTACTTC.

J is TRBJ2-5 and V is TRBV11-2, with 11 bases lining up with TRBD1. V trimming: 5 bases; J trimming: 5 bases; junction bases outside the gene matches: 10. Germline assignment: CDR1 SGHAT and CDR2 FQNNGV. The CDR3 is 16 residues long. CDR3 in amino acids: CASSRVRDRGWETQYF. The DNA of the CDR3 is TGTGCCAGCAGCCGAGTACGGGACAGGGGGTGGGAGACCCAGTACTTC.

The genes are TRBV30 and TRBJ1-1; 8 positions agree with TRBD1. Germline CDR1 is GTSNPN and CDR2 is SVGIG (reference sequence). This CDR3 is built from 14 residues. V lost 3 bases and J lost 4; bases outside the gene matches: 7. CDR3 sequence (DNA): TGTGCCTGGAGCTCCAGGGGGCACGGCACTGAAGCTTTCTTT. Its translation is CAWSSRGHGTEAFF.

The chain has TRBV7-2 and TRBJ2-5; 10 bases map to TRBD2. This CDR3 has 14 residues. The germline gives CDR1 SGHTA, CDR2 FQGNSA. J was trimmed by 2 bases and V by 5 bases; bases with no gene match: 2. The CDR3 spells CASSRLAGQETQYF. The CDR3 nucleotides read TGTGCCAGCAGCCGACTAGCGGGTCAAGAGACCCAGTACTTC.

V and J are TRBV9 and TRBJ2-1, with D unclear. The V end was cut by 3 bases, the J end by 0 bases, with 10 bases between. This CDR3 has 15 amino acids. Germline CDR1 reads SGDLS; CDR2 reads YYNGEE. The CDR3 loop is CASSAPPGSYNEQFF. As DNA, the CDR3 is TGTGCCAGCAGCGCGCCACCGGGCTCCTACAATGAGCAGTTCTTC.

The chain is built from TRBV7-2 and TRBJ2-5; unclear D gene. Trimming removed 5 bases from V and 5 bases from J, with 6 bases in between. Germline CDR1 SGHTA, CDR2 FQGNSA. The CDR3 spans 11 residues. The DNA for the CDR3 is TGTGCCAGCAGCCAACAGGAGACCCAGTACTTC. Translated, it gives CASSQQETQYF.